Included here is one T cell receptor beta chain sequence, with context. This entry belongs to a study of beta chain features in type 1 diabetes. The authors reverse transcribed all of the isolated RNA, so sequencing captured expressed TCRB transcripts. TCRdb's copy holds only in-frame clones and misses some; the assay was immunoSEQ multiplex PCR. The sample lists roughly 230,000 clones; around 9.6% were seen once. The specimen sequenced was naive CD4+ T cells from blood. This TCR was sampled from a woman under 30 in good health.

The CDR3 sequence is CATSRGTVDHNEQFF. CDR3 in DNA: TGTGCCACCAGCAGAGGGACTGTCGACCACAATGAGCAGTTCTTC. The V call is TRBV15, the J call TRBJ2-1; weak D call: TRBD2 (5 bases). The germline CDR1 and CDR2 sequences are LNHNV and YYDKDF (reference sequence). The CDR3 spans 15 residues. Trimming removed 1 base at V and 5 bases at J, with 12 bases between.